This T cell receptor beta chain was sequenced in a study of T cell changes during pregnancy in multiple sclerosis. Using immunoSEQ multiplex PCR, the repertoire was profiled, and TCRdb retains in-frame clones only, with some absent. Among about 50,000 clones listed, around 90% were seen once. The ends were cut back, 7 bases at V and 1 base at J, with 13 bases in the middle. CDR3 length: 14 amino acids. CDR1 is MNHEY, CDR2 SVGAGI, per germline. The chain has TRBV6-5 and TRBJ1-2; D is unresolved. The input for sequencing was peripheral blood, taken after pregnancy. This receptor was identified in a female donor in good health, enrolled as a control in a pregnancy study. CDR3: CASTPGDNNYGYTF. CDR3 nucleotide sequence: TGTGCCAGCACCCCCGGGGATAATAACTATGGCTACACCTTC.